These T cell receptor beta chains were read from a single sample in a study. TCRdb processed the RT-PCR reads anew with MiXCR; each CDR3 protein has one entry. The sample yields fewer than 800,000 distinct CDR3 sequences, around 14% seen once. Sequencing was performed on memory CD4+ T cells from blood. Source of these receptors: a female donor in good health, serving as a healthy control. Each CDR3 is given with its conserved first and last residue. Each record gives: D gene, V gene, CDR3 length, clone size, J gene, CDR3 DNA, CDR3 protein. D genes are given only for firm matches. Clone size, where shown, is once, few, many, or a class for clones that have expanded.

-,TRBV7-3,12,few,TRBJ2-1,TGTGCCAGCAGCGCCATCGAGGGTGAGCAGTTCTTC,CASSAIEGEQFF
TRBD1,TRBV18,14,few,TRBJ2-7,TGTGCCAGCTCTCCCGGACAGGGGAGGCGGGAGCAGTACTTC,CASSPGQGRREQYF
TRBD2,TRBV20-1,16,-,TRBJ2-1,TGCAGTGCTAGAGATCCCGCGGCTAGCGGGCGCAATGAGCAGTTCTTC,CSARDPAASGRNEQFF
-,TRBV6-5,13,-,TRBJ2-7,TGTGCCAGCAAAACAGGGGGGGACTACGAGCAGTACTTC,CASKTGGDYEQYF
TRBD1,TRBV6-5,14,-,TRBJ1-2,TGTGCCAGCAGTTACGACGGACAGGGGAATGGCTACACCTTC,CASSYDGQGNGYTF
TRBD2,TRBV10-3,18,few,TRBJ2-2,TGTGCCACCTCCGAGGGGACTAGCAGTTCCTCGGGGACCGGGGAGCTGTTTTTT,CATSEGTSSSSGTGELFF
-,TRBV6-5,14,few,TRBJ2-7,TGTGCCAGCAGCCTCGGGCCTAGCGCCCACGAGCAGTACTTC,CASSLGPSAHEQYF
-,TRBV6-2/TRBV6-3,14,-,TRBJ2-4,TGTGCCAGCAGTGATTCCCATGCCAAAAACATTCAGTACTTC,CASSDSHAKNIQYF
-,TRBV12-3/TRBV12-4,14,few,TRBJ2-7,TGTGCCAGCAGTCCGAGGACAGTCTCCTACGAGCAGTACTTC,CASSPRTVSYEQYF
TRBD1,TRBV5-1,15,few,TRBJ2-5,TGCGCCAGCAGCTCCAACTGGGGACAGCAAGAGACCCAGTACTTC,CASSSNWGQQETQYF